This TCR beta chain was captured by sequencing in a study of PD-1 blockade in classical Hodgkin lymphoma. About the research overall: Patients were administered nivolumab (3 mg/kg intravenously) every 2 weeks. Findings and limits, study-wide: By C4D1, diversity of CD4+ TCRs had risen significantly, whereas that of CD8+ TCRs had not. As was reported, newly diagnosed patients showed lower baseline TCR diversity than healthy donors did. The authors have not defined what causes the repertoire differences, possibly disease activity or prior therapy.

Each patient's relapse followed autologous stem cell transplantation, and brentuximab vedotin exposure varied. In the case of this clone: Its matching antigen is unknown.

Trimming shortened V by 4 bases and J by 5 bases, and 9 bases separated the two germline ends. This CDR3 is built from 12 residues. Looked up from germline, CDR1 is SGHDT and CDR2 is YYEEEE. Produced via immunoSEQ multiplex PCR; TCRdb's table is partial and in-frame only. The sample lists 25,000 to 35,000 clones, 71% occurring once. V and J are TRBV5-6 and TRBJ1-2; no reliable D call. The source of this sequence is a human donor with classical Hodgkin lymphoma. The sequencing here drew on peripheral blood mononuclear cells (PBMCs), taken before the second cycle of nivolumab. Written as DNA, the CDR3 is TGTGCCAGCAGCCCGAACGCTTATGGCTACACCTTC. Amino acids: CASSPNAYGYTF.